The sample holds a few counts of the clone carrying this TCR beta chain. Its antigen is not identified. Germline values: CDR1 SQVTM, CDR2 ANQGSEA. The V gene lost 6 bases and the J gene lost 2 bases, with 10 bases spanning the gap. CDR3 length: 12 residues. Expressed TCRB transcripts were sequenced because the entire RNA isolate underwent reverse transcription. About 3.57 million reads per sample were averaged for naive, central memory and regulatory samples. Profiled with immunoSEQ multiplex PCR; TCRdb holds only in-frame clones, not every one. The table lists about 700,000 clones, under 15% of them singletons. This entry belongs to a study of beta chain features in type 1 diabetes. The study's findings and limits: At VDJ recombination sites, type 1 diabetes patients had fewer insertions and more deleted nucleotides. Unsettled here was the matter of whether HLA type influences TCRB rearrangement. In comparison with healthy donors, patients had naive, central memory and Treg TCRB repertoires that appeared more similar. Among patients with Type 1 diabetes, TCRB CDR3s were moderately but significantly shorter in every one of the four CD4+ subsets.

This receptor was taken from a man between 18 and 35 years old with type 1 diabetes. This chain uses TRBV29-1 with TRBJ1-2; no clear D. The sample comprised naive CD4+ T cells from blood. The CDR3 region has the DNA TGCAGCGTCTGGGGAGAGAACTATGGCTACACCTTC. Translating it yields CSVWGENYGYTF.